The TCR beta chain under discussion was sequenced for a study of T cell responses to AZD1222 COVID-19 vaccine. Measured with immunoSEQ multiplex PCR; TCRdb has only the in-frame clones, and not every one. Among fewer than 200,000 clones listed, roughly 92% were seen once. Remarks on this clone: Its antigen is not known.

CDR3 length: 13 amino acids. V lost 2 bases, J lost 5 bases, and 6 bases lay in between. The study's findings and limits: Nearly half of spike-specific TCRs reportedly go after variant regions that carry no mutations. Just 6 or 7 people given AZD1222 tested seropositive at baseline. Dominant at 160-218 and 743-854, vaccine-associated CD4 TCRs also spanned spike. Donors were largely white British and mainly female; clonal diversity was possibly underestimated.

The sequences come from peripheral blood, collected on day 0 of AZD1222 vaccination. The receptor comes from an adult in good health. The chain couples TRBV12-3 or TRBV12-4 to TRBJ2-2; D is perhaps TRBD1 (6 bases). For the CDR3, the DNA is TGTGCCAGCAGTTTAAGGGGGACCGGGGAGCTGTTTTTT. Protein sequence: CASSLRGTGELFF.